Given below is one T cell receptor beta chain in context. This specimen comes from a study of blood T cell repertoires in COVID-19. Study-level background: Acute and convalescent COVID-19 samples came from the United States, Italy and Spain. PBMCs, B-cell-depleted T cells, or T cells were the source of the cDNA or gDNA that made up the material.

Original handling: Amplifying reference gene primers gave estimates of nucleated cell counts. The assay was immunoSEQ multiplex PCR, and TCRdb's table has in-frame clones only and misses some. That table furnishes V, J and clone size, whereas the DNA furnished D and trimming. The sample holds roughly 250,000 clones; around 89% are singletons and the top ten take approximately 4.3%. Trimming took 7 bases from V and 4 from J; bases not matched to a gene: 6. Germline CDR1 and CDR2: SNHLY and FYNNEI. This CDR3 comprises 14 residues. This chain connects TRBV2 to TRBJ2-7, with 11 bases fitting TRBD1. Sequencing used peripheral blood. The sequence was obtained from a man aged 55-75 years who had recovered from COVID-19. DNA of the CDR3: TGTGCCAGCAATGGACAGGGGGCGGGATACGAGCAGTACTTC. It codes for CASNGQGAGYEQYF.